The rows below give T cell receptor beta chains drawn from one sample of a study of naive and memory T cell subsets. TCRdb reprocessed the UMI-ligation and nested PCR reads via MiXCR and lists one record per CDR3 protein. Among fewer than 35,000 distinct CDR3 sequences, approximately 6.7% were seen once, and the ten largest hold 3.1%. The starting material was skin, obtained from a tuberculin skin test site. These receptors were obtained from an adult in good health. Both conserved end residues are part of each CDR3. D genes are given only for firm matches. Clone size appears in some rows only: once, few, many, or a class for an expanded clone.

CASSSFRGSEQYF	TGTGCCAGCAGTAGCTTCCGGGGATCCGAGCAGTACTTC	TRBV5-8	-	many	13	TRBJ2-7
CASSRPRTSGGASYNEQFF	TGTGCCAGCAGCCGACCCCGGACTAGCGGGGGGGCCTCCTACAATGAGCAGTTCTTC	TRBV7-2	TRBD2	many	19	TRBJ2-1
CASSVQGIPGTGELFF	TGTGCCAGCAGTGTACAGGGTATTCCTGGGACCGGGGAGCTGTTTTTT	TRBV2	-	many	16	TRBJ2-2
CASSLRGTDTQYF	TGTGCCAGCAGTTTAAGAGGGACAGATACGCAGTATTTT	TRBV12-3/TRBV12-4	-	many	13	TRBJ2-3
CASSSGDRDGYTF	TGTGCCAGCAGCTCGGGGGACAGGGATGGCTACACCTTC	TRBV7-9	TRBD1	-	13	TRBJ1-2
CASTIQGDSAGNTIYF	TGTGCCAGCACTATACAGGGGGATAGTGCTGGAAACACCATATATTTT	TRBV7-9	TRBD1	few	16	TRBJ1-3
CASSQVVTIAGGMQAGETQYF	TGTGCCAGCAGCCAAGTAGTGACCATAGCGGGGGGGATGCAAGCCGGAGAGACCCAGTACTTC	TRBV4-2	TRBD2	many	21	TRBJ2-5
CASSQQGGGARGGKNIQYF	TGTGCCAGCAGTCAACAAGGCGGGGGGGCGAGAGGGGGCAAAAACATTCAGTACTTC	TRBV6-6	TRBD2	many	19	TRBJ2-4
CASSLVRGTGELFF	TGTGCCAGCAGCTTAGTCAGGGGAACCGGGGAGCTGTTTTTT	TRBV11-2	-	many	14	TRBJ2-2
CASSYSGRNYEQYF	TGTGCCAGCAGTTACTCGGGCAGAAACTACGAGCAGTACTTC	TRBV6-5	-	many	14	TRBJ2-7
CASSDRNSGANVLTF	TGTGCCAGCAGTGACAGGAACTCTGGGGCCAACGTCCTGACTTTC	TRBV6-1	-	many	15	TRBJ2-6
CASSRAGPLHF	TGTGCCAGCAGCCGAGCGGGACCCCTCCACTTT	TRBV12-3/TRBV12-4	-	-	11	TRBJ1-6
CASSDLVWEKLFF	TGTGCCAGCAGTGATCTCGTTTGGGAAAAACTGTTTTTT	TRBV2	-	-	13	TRBJ1-4
CASSYLGGQGYGYTF	TGTGCCAGCAGTTACTTGGGCGGACAGGGCTATGGCTACACCTTC	TRBV6-5	TRBD1	-	15	TRBJ1-2
CASSLGDRGRRGELFF	TGTGCCAGCAGCTTGGGGGACAGGGGGCGTCGAGGGGAGCTGTTTTTT	TRBV5-4	TRBD1	many	16	TRBJ2-2
CASAWGTGGNQPQHF	TGTGCCAGCGCGTGGGGGACGGGGGGCAATCAGCCCCAGCATTTT	TRBV12-3/TRBV12-4	-	-	15	TRBJ1-5
CASETAPSYEQYF	TGTGCCAGCGAGACAGCGCCTTCCTACGAGCAGTACTTC	TRBV6-6	-	many	13	TRBJ2-7
CASSPNRDRYTGELFF	TGTGCCAGCAGCCCCAACCGGGACAGATACACCGGGGAGCTGTTTTTT	TRBV11-3	TRBD1	many	16	TRBJ2-2
CASSIDARGYTF	TGTGCCAGCAGCATCGACGCCCGTGGCTACACCTTC	TRBV7-9	-	many	12	TRBJ1-2
CASSLVHYEQYF	TGTGCCAGCAGCTTAGTCCACTACGAGCAGTACTTC	TRBV13	-	many	12	TRBJ2-7
CASSLSGTGGGLYGYTF	TGTGCCAGCAGTTTGTCCGGGACAGGGGGTGGACTCTATGGCTACACCTTC	TRBV27	TRBD1	-	17	TRBJ1-2
CASSLAENEQFF	TGTGCCAGCAGCTTAGCTGAAAATGAGCAGTTCTTC	TRBV7-8	-	many	12	TRBJ2-1
CASSFGNEQFF	TGTGCCAGCAGCTTCGGTAATGAGCAGTTCTTC	TRBV7-9	-	many	11	TRBJ2-1
CASSPGSHETQYF	TGTGCCAGCTCACCGGGCAGCCACGAGACCCAGTACTTC	TRBV18	-	many	13	TRBJ2-5
CSAKRPDYSMNTEAFF	TGCAGTGCCAAGAGGCCAGATTACTCCATGAACACTGAAGCTTTCTTT	TRBV20-1	-	few	16	TRBJ1-1
CASSLARGSGANVLTF	TGCGCCAGCAGCTTGGCCAGGGGTAGTGGGGCCAACGTCCTGACTTTC	TRBV5-1	-	many	16	TRBJ2-6
CASSFPAPGTPNPNTEAFF	TGTGCCAGCAGCTTTCCCGCCCCCGGGACACCCAACCCAAACACTGAAGCTTTCTTT	TRBV7-9	-	-	19	TRBJ1-1